This is a list of T cell receptor beta chains from one sample in a study of T cells in Graves' hyperthyroidism and ophthalmopathy. One entry per CDR3 protein, called by TCRdb with MiXCR from the multiplex PCR reads. The repertoire consists of approximately 370,000 distinct CDR3 sequences, with about a sixth occurring once and the leading ten covering approximately 35%. What was sequenced was blood. Receptors were obtained from a woman aged 30 to 39 with Graves' hyperthyroidism that later progressed to Graves' ophthalmopathy. The CDR3 runs from the conserved cysteine through the conserved F or W. D genes are given only for firm matches. The size entry is marked missing in some rows and otherwise reads once, few, many or a size class.

D	V	size	J	CDR3	DNA
TRBD1	TRBV27	many	TRBJ2-2	CASSLEGAFSNTGELFF	TGTGCCAGCAGTTTAGAGGGGGCGTTTTCGAACACCGGGGAGCTGTTTTTT
.	TRBV28	many	TRBJ2-3	CASSLVPAPDTQYF	TGTGCCAGCAGTTTGGTGCCCGCCCCAGATACGCAGTATTTT
.	TRBV6-1	many	TRBJ2-1	CASRYNEQFF	TGTGCCAGCAGGTACAATGAGCAGTTCTTC
.	TRBV5-1	few	TRBJ2-7	CASSLNRALGYEQYF	TGCGCCAGCAGTCTAAACAGGGCCCTCGGCTACGAGCAGTACTTC
TRBD1	TRBV27	many	TRBJ2-7	CASSPGTGFGQYF	TGTGCCAGCAGTCCCGGGACAGGGTTTGGGCAGTACTTC
TRBD1	TRBV3-1	few	TRBJ1-2	CASSQERQGLNYGYTF	TGTGCCAGCAGCCAAGAGCGACAGGGACTCAACTATGGCTACACCTTC
.	TRBV28	few	TRBJ2-3	CASSQISQRRADTQYF	TGTGCCAGCAGTCAAATCTCACAGCGACGGGCAGATACGCAGTATTTT
.	TRBV12-3/TRBV12-4	many	TRBJ1-6	CASTRSGENSPLHF	TGTGCCAGCACCCGATCCGGGGAAAATTCACCCCTCCACTTT
.	TRBV6-5	.	TRBJ1-1	CASSYGTVAFF	TGTGCCAGCAGTTACGGGACGGTGGCTTTCTTT
.	TRBV7-8	once	TRBJ1-1	CASSLSGARTEAFF	TGTGCCAGCAGCTTATCGGGGGCCCGAACTGAAGCTTTCTTT
TRBD1	TRBV12-3/TRBV12-4	few	TRBJ2-6	CATNRGAGANVLTF	TGTGCCACAAACAGGGGAGCTGGGGCCAACGTCCTGACTTTC
.	TRBV20-1	.	TRBJ2-1	CSAPDLGASSYNEQFF	TGCAGTGCCCCTGACCTGGGGGCTAGCTCCTACAATGAGCAGTTCTTC
.	TRBV7-2	many	TRBJ2-5	CASSFSILETQYF	TGTGCCAGCAGCTTCTCAATCCTAGAGACCCAGTACTTC
TRBD1	TRBV5-1	many	TRBJ1-5	CASSKGQGNQPQHF	TGCGCCAGCAGCAAAGGACAGGGCAATCAGCCCCAGCATTTT
.	TRBV6-1	few	TRBJ1-6	CASTLGGVDNSPLHF	TGTGCCAGCACGCTCGGGGGTGTCGATAATTCACCCCTCCACTTT
.	TRBV12-3/TRBV12-4	.	TRBJ1-1	CASGSGGAEAFF	TGTGCCAGCGGCTCCGGGGGGGCCGAAGCTTTCTTT
.	TRBV3-1	.	TRBJ2-3	CASSQEWGMGTDTQYF	TGTGCCAGCAGCCAAGAATGGGGTATGGGTACAGATACGCAGTATTTT
.	TRBV2	many	TRBJ2-7	CASSSLANGEYEQYF	TGTGCCAGCAGCAGTCTAGCTAATGGGGAGTACGAGCAGTACTTC
.	TRBV20-1	many	TRBJ2-7	CSANGGIYYEQYF	TGCAGTGCTAATGGCGGGATTTATTACGAGCAGTACTTC
TRBD2	TRBV7-9	few	TRBJ2-7	CASSLNYVYQREGVDEQYF	TGTGCCAGCAGTCTAAACTACGTCTATCAGCGGGAGGGGGTAGACGAGCAGTACTTC
.	TRBV29-1	.	TRBJ1-1	CSVVQENTEAFF	TGCAGCGTCGTACAGGAGAACACTGAAGCTTTCTTT
TRBD1	TRBV6-1	.	TRBJ1-6	CASRGGQHNSPLHF	TGTGCCAGCAGGGGGGGACAGCATAATTCACCCCTCCACTTT
.	TRBV7-9	many	TRBJ1-1	CASSLGVTRGTEAFF	TGTGCCAGCAGCTTAGGTGTCACCAGGGGCACTGAAGCTTTCTTT
TRBD1	TRBV29-1	many	TRBJ1-2	CSVAPDRAGYGYTF	TGCAGCGTTGCCCCGGACAGGGCGGGCTATGGCTACACCTTC
TRBD1	TRBV27	many	TRBJ1-5	CATSGTAGGSNQPQHF	TGTGCCACCAGCGGGACGGCAGGGGGTAGCAATCAGCCCCAGCATTTT